The sequence of this TCR beta chain was determined in a study of CD8 T cells in ankylosing spondylitis. Study-wide points: There were earlier reports of some motif variants in reactive arthritis synovial fluid and blood. What seemed typical of ankylosing spondylitis blood was a TCR beta motif built from several highly homologous variants.

In the case of this clonotype: Its matching antigen is unknown.

CDR1 and CDR2 from the germline V gene are LGHDT and YNNKEL (reference sequence). The CDR3 is 15 amino acids. The junction had 8 bases not matched to a gene; V was cut back by 2 bases and J by 6 bases. TCRdb fed the 5' RACE reads into MiXCR, producing one record per CDR3 protein. The table includes 150,000 to 200,000 distinct CDR3 sequences, under 15% detected once. The chain is built from TRBV3-1 and TRBJ1-2; 8 bases are shared with TRBD1. Specimen: blood, either unsorted or a sorted T cell fraction (not recorded which). The clonotype originates from a female donor with ankylosing spondylitis or in good health (not recorded which). CDR3 bases: TGTGCCAGCAGCCAAACCACAGGGGGATACGATGGCTACACCTTC. It translates to CASSQTTGGYDGYTF.